This T cell receptor beta chain was documented in a study of shared clonotypes between healthy human individuals. Study background: Every donor yielded three CD4 naive, three CD4 memory, two CD8 naive and one CD8 memory plate.

Sorted-subset replicate PCR reactions contained 150 to 200 ng DNA, corresponding to approximately 30,000 T cell genomes. TCRdb's table, derived via immunoSEQ multiplex PCR, lists solely in-frame clones and lacks some. This table has about 980,000 clones, more than 75% appearing once. The germline V and J ends were trimmed by 1 base and 6 bases, with 10 bases remaining between them. CDR3 size: 14 residues. Germline CDR1 is SGDLS and CDR2 is YYNGEE. The sequencing sample was made of memory CD4+ T cells sorted from blood. Subset noted: CD45RA-negative fraction. The sequence was obtained from a man aged 18 to 30 in good health. The rearrangement joins TRBV9 to TRBJ2-2; D is unresolved. CDR3 sequence: CASSVSSRSGELFF. For the CDR3, the DNA is TGTGCCAGCAGCGTAAGTTCGAGGTCCGGGGAGCTGTTTTTT.